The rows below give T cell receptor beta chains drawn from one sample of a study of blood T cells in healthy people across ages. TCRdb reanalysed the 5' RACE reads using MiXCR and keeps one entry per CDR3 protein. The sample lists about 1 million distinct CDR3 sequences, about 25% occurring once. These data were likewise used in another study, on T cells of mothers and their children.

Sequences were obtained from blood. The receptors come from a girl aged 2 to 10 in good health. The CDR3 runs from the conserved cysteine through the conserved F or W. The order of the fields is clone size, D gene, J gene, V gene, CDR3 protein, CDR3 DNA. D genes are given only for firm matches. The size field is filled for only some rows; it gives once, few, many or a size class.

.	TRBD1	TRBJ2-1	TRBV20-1	CSATRTGLYNEQFF	TGCAGTGCGACCCGGACAGGACTCTACAATGAGCAGTTCTTC
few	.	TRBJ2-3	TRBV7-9	CASRITAGAPDTQYF	TGTGCCAGCAGAATCACCGCGGGGGCACCAGATACGCAGTATTTT
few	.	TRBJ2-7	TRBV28	CASRSYGTYEQYF	TGTGCCAGCAGATCTTATGGGACCTACGAGCAGTACTTC
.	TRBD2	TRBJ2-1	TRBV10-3	CAISDQRGPPYNEQFF	TGTGCCATCAGTGACCAGCGGGGCCCCCCCTACAATGAGCAGTTCTTC
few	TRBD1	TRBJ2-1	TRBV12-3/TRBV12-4	CASSMQGESYNEQFF	TGTGCCAGCAGCATGCAGGGGGAATCCTACAATGAGCAGTTCTTC
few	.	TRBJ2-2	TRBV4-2	CASSQTVRRDTGELFF	TGTGCCAGCAGCCAAACGGTCCGGCGAGACACCGGGGAGCTGTTTTTT
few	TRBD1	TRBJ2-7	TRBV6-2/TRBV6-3	CAISPGQDYEQYF	TGTGCCATCTCCCCGGGACAGGACTACGAGCAGTACTTC
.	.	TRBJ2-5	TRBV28	CASSLESFQETQYF	TGTGCCAGCAGTTTAGAGTCGTTCCAAGAGACCCAGTACTTC
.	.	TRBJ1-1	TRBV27	CASSPALDRLLEAFF	TGTGCCAGCAGTCCCGCACTCGACAGGCTCCTTGAAGCTTTCTTT
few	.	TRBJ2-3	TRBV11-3	CASSYGLASGTDTQYF	TGTGCCAGCAGCTACGGACTGGCTTCGGGCACAGATACGCAGTATTTT
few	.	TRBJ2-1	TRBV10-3	CAISDSQGPYNEQFF	TGTGCCATCAGTGATTCACAGGGCCCCTACAATGAGCAGTTCTTC
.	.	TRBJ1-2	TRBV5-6	CASSLITGPYGYAF	TGTGCCAGCAGCTTGATTACAGGGCCATATGGCTACGCCTTC
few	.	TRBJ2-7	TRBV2	CASSLTPEQYF	TGTGCCAGCAGCCTTACTCCCGAGCAGTACTTC
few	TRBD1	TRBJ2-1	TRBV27	CASTYRGANEQFF	TGTGCCAGCACATACAGGGGTGCGAATGAGCAGTTCTTC
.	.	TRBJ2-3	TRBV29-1	CSPLASTDTQYF	TGCAGCCCCCTGGCGTCAACAGATACGCAGTATTTT
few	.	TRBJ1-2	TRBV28	CASSLEYYGYTF	TGTGCCAGCAGTTTAGAGTACTATGGCTACACCTTC